This T cell receptor (beta chain) originates from a study of PD-L1 blockade in urothelial cancer. About the study: Atezolizumab was started by patients in 2014 at 1,200 mg intravenously every 3 weeks. Bladder-origin urothelial cancer in males covered about 90% of the 29 patients. Blood yielded a median of around 150,000 T cells per sample.

Time point given: peripheral blood 6 weeks after treatment start. The CDR3 has 15 amino acids. With 3 bases clipped from V and 2 bases from J, the junction kept 8 bases outside the gene matches. Germline assignment: CDR1 SQVTM and CDR2 ANQGSEA. The authors spiked synthetic TCR analog templates into each PCR. Some clones are missing from TCRdb's copy, which holds only in-frame ones; the method was immunoSEQ multiplex PCR. Counted here are 31,000 or so clones, roughly nine tenths occurring once; the ten biggest clones make up over 6.5%. The chain combines TRBV29-1 with TRBJ2-3, with TRBD1 matching over 7 bases. Source: PBMCs, taken around atezolizumab (anti-PD-L1) treatment. This sequence originates from an elderly man with urothelial cancer. The CDR3 protein is CSVDRGQSATDTQYF. The CDR3 DNA reads as TGCAGCGTTGATAGGGGACAGTCGGCCACAGATACGCAGTATTTT.